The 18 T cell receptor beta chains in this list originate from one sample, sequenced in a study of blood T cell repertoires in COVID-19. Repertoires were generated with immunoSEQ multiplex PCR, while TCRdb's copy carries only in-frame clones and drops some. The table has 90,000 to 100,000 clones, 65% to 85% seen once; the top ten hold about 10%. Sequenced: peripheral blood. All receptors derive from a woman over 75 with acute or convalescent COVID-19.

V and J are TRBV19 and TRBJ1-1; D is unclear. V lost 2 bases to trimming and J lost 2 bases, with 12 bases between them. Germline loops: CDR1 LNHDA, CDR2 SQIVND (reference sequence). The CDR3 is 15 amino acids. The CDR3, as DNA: TGTGCCAGTAGTATACCTAATACTGGTAACACTGAAGCTTTCTTT. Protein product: CASSIPNTGNTEAFF.

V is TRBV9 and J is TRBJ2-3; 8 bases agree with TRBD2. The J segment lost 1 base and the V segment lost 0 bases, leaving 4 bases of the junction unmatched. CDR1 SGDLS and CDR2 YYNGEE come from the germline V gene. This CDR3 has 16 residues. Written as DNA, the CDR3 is TGTGCCAGCAGCGTAGGCGAGCGGGGGCGCACAGATACGCAGTATTTT. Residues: CASSVGERGRTDTQYF.

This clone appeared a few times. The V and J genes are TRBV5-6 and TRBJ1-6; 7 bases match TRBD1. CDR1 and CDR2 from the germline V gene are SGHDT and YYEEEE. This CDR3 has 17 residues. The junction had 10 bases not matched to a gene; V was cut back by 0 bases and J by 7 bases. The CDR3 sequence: CASSLAPSTGRNSPLHF. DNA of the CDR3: TGTGCCAGCAGCTTGGCCCCGTCGACAGGGCGCAATTCACCCCTCCACTTT.

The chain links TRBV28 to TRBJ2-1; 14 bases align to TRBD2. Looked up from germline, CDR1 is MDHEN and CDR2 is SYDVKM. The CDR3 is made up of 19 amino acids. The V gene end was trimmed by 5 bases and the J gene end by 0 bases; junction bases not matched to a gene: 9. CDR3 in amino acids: CASSNLLGTSGGSYNEQFF. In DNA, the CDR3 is TGTGCCAGCAGTAACTTACTCGGGACTAGCGGGGGCTCCTACAATGAGCAGTTCTTC.

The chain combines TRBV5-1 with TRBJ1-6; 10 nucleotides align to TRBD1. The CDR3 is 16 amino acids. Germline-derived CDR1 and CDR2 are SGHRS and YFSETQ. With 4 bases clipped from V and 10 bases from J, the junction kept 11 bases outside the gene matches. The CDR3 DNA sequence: TGCGCCAGCAGCATTCAGACAGGGGGCGCAGGATCACCCCTCCACTTT. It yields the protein CASSIQTGGAGSPLHF.

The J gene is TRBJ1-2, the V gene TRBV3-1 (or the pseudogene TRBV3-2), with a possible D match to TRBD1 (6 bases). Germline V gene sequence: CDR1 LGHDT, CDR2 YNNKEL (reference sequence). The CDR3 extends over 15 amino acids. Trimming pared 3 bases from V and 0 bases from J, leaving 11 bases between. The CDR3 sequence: CASSQWDTPNYGYTF. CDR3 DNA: TGTGCCAGCAGCCAGTGGGACACTCCTAACTATGGCTACACCTTC.

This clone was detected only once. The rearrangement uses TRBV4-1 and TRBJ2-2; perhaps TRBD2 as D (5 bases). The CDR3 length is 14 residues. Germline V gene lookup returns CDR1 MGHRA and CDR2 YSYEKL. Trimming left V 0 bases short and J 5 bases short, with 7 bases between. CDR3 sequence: CASSQDERTGELFF. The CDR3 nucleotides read TGCGCCAGCAGCCAAGACGAGCGGACCGGGGAGCTGTTTTTT.

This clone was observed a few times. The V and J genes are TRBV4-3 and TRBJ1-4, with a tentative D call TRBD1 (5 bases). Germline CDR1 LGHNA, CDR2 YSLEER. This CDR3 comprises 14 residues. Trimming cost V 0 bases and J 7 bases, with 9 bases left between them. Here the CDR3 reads CASSQDPGGEKLFF. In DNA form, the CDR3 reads TGCGCCAGCAGCCAAGATCCGGGGGGTGAAAAACTGTTTTTT.

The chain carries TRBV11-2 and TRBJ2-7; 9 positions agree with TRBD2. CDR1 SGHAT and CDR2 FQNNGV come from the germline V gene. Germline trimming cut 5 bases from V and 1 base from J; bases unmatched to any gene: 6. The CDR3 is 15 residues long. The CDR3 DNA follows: TGTGCCAGCAGCCCAAGACTAGCGGTGTCCTACGAGCAGTACTTC. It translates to CASSPRLAVSYEQYF.

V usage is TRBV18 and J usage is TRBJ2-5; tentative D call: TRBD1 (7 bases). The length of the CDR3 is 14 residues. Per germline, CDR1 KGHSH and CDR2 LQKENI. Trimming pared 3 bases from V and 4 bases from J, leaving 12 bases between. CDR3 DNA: TGTGCCAGCTCACCCCTGGAGGGGGCAGAGACCCAGTACTTC. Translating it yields CASSPLEGAETQYF. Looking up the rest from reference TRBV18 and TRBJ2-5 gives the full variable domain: NAGVMQNPRHLVRRRGQEARLRCSPMKGHSHVYWYRQLPEEGLKFMVYLQKENIIDESGMPKERFSAEFPKEGPSILRIQQVVRGDSAAYFCASSPLEGAETQYFGPGTRLLVL.

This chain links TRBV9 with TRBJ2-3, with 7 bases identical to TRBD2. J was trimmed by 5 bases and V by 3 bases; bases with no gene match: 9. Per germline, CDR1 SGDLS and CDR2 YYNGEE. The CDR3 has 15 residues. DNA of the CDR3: TGTGCCAGCAGCGCCATAGCGGGTGCCGGAGATACGCAGTATTTT. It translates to CASSAIAGAGDTQYF.

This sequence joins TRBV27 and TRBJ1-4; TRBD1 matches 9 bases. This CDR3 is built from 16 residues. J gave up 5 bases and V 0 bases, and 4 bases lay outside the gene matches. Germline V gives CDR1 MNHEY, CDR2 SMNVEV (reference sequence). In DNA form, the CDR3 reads TGTGCCAGCAGTTTATCTGGGACAGGGCTGAATGAAAAACTGTTTTTT. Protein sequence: CASSLSGTGLNEKLFF.

Here the CDR3 reads CSARQASYTF. CDR3 DNA: TGCAGTGCTAGGCAGGCTAGCTACACCTTC. This chain joins TRBV20-1 and TRBJ1-2; D is unclear. This CDR3 is built from 10 residues. Per germline, CDR1 DFQATT and CDR2 SNEGSKA (reference sequence). Trimming left V 3 bases short and J 9 bases short, with 8 bases between.

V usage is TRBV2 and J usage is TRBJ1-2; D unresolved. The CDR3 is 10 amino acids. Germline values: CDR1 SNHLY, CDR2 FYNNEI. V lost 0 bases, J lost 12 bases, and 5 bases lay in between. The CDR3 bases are TGTGCCAGCAGTGAAGCGCGGCACACCTTC. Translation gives CASSEARHTF.

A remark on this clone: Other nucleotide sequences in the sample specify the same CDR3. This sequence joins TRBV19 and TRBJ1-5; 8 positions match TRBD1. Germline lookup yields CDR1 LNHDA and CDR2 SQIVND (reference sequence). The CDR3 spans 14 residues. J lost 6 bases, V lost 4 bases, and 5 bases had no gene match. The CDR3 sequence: CASSTGQGGQPQHF. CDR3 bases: TGTGCCAGTAGTACTGGACAGGGCGGTCAGCCCCAGCATTTT.

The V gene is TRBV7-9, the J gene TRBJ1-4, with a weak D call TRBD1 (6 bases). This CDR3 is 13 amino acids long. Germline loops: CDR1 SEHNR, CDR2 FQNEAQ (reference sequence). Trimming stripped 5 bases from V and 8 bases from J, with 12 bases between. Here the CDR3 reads CASSRGQGEKLFF. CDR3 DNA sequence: TGTGCCAGCAGCCGGGGACAAGGAGAAAAACTGTTTTTT.

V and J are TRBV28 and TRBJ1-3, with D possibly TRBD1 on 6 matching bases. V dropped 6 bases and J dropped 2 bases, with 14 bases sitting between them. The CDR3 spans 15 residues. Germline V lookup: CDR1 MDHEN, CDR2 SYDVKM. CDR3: CASSTQGIAGNTIYF. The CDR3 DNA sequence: TGTGCCAGCAGCACGCAGGGGATAGCTGGAAACACCATATATTTT.

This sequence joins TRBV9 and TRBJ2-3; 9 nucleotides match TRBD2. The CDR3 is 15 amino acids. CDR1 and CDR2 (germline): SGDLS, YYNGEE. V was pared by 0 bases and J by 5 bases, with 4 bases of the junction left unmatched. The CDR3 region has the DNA TGTGCCAGCAGCGTAGGCGGGGGGGTTAAAGATACGCAGTATTTT. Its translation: CASSVGGGVKDTQYF. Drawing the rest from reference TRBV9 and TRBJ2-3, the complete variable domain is DSGVTQTPKHLITATGQRVTLRCSPRSGDLSVYWYQQSLDQGLQFLIQYYNGEERAKGNILERFSAQQFPDLHSELNLSSLELGDSALYFCASSVGGGVKDTQYFGPGTRLTVL.